The 23 T cell receptor beta chains in this list originate from one sample, sequenced in a study of cytomegalovirus exposure and HLA in healthy donors. Generated by immunoSEQ multiplex PCR, the TCRdb table keeps only in-frame clones and is missing some. The sample contains some 180,000 clones, about 81% of which appear only once. Sequences were obtained from PBMCs. Receptors originate from a woman under 40 in good health and CMV-seronegative.

The genes are TRBV19 and TRBJ1-5, with a weak D call TRBD1 (6 bases). CDR1 and CDR2 (germline): LNHDA, SQIVND (reference sequence). This CDR3 is built from 18 residues. Trimming cost V 5 bases and J 6 bases, with 26 bases left between them. The CDR3 here is CASSPTQGGVLVSQPQHF. DNA of the CDR3: TGTGCCAGTAGTCCCACACAGGGTGGTGTTCTGGTAAGTCAGCCCCAGCATTTT. Using reference TRBV19 and TRBJ1-5 for the parts outside the CDR3, the full variable domain is DGGITQSPKYLFRKEGQNVTLSCEQNLNHDAMYWYRQDPGQGLRLIYYSQIVNDFQKGDIAEGYSVSREKKESFPLTVTSAQKNPTAFYLCASSPTQGGVLVSQPQHFGDGTRLSIL.

The chain combines TRBV30 with TRBJ2-7; unclear D gene. Trimming shortened V by 0 bases and J by 10 bases, and 10 bases separated the two germline ends. This CDR3 has 11 amino acids. Germline loops: CDR1 GTSNPN, CDR2 SVGIG (reference sequence). The CDR3 spells CAWSVARFQYF. For the CDR3, the DNA is TGTGCCTGGAGTGTAGCCAGGTTTCAGTACTTC.

The chain joins TRBV11-2 to TRBJ2-2; D gene unclear. V lost 0 bases and J lost 4, with 3 bases in between. Germline CDR1 reads SGHAT; CDR2 reads FQNNGV. The CDR3 loop spans 13 amino acids. CDR3 nucleotide sequence: TGTGCCAGCAGCTTAGATCTCACCGGGGAGCTGTTTTTT. It yields the protein CASSLDLTGELFF.

V is TRBV29-1 and J is TRBJ1-1; TRBD1 aligns across 7 bases. Germline CDR1 and CDR2: SQVTM and ANQGSEA. The length of the CDR3 is 13 residues. J was trimmed by 4 bases and V by 3 bases; bases with no gene match: 5. The CDR3, as DNA: TGCAGCGTTGATTCAGCAGGGGGCACTGAAGCTTTCTTT. Encoded protein: CSVDSAGGTEAFF.

The chain combines TRBV30 with TRBJ1-5; weak D call: TRBD1 (5 bases). The germline gives CDR1 GTSNPN, CDR2 SVGIG (reference sequence). The CDR3 consists of 15 residues. V lost 2 bases and J 6 bases, leaving 17 bases between the germline ends. This chain's CDR3 is CAWSSGRAKVQPQHF. CDR3 DNA: TGTGCCTGGAGTTCAGGCAGGGCTAAGGTTCAGCCCCAGCATTTT.

CDR3 residues: CSVENRKAGNTIYF. The DNA of the CDR3 is TGCAGCGTTGAGAACAGAAAGGCTGGAAACACCATATATTTT. The chain employs TRBV29-1 and TRBJ1-3; D remains unclear. The CDR3 totals 14 residues. V was clipped by 3 bases and J by 2 bases, with 11 bases between them. CDR1 and CDR2 from the germline V gene are SQVTM and ANQGSEA.

The chain combines TRBV5-4 with TRBJ1-6; a weak D match, TRBD1 (5 bases). V was cut by 1 base and J by 9 bases, with 8 bases left in between. Germline values: CDR1 SGHNT, CDR2 YYREEE (reference sequence). This CDR3 region has 13 residues. The CDR3 nucleotides read TGTGCCAGCAGCTTGTGGACAACTTCACCCCTCCACTTT. Translated, it gives CASSLWTTSPLHF.

Regarding this clone: This likely stems from a read error, as it lies one base from a far larger clone. This sample also contains other DNA sequences that code for the same CDR3. The V gene is TRBV4-1, the J gene TRBJ2-5, with D perhaps TRBD2 (5 bases). The V and J ends lost 1 base and 0 bases respectively, with 9 bases between them. The CDR3 consists of 15 residues. CDR1 is MGHRA, CDR2 YSYEKL, per germline. The CDR3 sequence: CASSQGEGDQETQYF. The CDR3 nucleotides read TGCGCCAGCAGCCAAGGTGAGGGAGACCAAGAGACCCAGTACTTC.

The gene calls are TRBV7-5 and TRBJ2-1; the DNA was not compared with TRBD1, the D call given in the table. TRBV7-5 is shown as a pseudogene. CDR3 length: 14 amino acids. The CDR3 nucleotides read TGTGTCAGAAGCTTAGAGCCAGCCCCAGGAGAGCAGTTCTTC. Protein: CVRSLEPAPGEQFF.

The CDR3 here is CARSRGAAANYGYTF. The DNA of the CDR3 is TGTGCCAGGTCTCGGGGGGCGGCCGCTAACTATGGCTACACCTTC. The J gene is TRBJ1-2, the V gene TRBV2; possible D gene TRBD1, 6 bases. Germline V gene sequence: CDR1 SNHLY, CDR2 FYNNEI. Trimming removed 9 bases from V and 0 bases from J, with 17 bases in between. The CDR3 is made up of 15 amino acids.

The CDR3 protein is CASSTGLEAGGETQYF. As DNA, the CDR3 is TGCGCCAGCAGCACGGGACTGGAAGCCGGCGGGGAGACCCAGTACTTC. This chain connects TRBV5-1 to TRBJ2-5, with D tentatively TRBD2 (6 bases). Looked up from germline, CDR1 is SGHRS and CDR2 is YFSETQ. The CDR3 loop spans 16 amino acids. V gave up 4 bases and J gave up 5 bases, with 21 bases separating them.

Written as DNA, the CDR3 is TGTGCCAGCAGTGAACCTCAACCAGAACAGGGACTGAACACTGAAGCTTTCTTT. It codes for CASSEPQPEQGLNTEAFF. The gene calls are TRBV25-1 and TRBJ1-1; possibly TRBD1 for D (6 bases). V was shortened by 2 bases and J by 0 bases, with 19 bases between the two germline ends. In germline, CDR1 is MGHDK, CDR2 SYGVNS. The length of the CDR3 is 18 residues.

CDR3 region: CARMAGGYGYTF. The CDR3 nucleotides are TGTGCCAGGATGGCAGGGGGGTATGGCTACACCTTC. This rearrangement joins TRBV2 to TRBJ1-2; TRBD1 agrees at 7 bases. The CDR3 is 12 amino acids. CDR1 SNHLY and CDR2 FYNNEI come from the germline V gene. V trimming: 9 bases; J trimming: 5 bases; junction bases outside the gene matches: 6.

The chain combines TRBV28 with TRBJ2-5; 8 nucleotides agree with TRBD2. Trimming took 1 base from V and 4 from J; bases not matched to a gene: 11. Germline CDR1 is MDHEN and CDR2 is SYDVKM. This CDR3 has 17 amino acids. CDR3 coding DNA: TGTGCCAGCAGTTTATTGGGGACTCGGCGGGGGGCAGAGACCCAGTACTTC. This encodes CASSLLGTRRGAETQYF.

This chain links TRBV5-1 with TRBJ1-3, with no clear D. Germline assignment: CDR1 SGHRS and CDR2 YFSETQ. V was clipped by 2 bases and J by 0 bases, with 9 bases between them. This CDR3 comprises 15 residues. Here the CDR3 DNA reads TGCGCCAGCAGCTTCGACACGAACTCTGGAAACACCATATATTTT. Its protein is CASSFDTNSGNTIYF.

The rearrangement links TRBV13 to TRBJ2-7; 7 bases match TRBD1. The CDR3 has 14 amino acids. The J segment lost 0 bases and the V segment lost 1 base, leaving 0 bases of the junction unmatched. The germline V gene has CDR1 PRHDT and CDR2 FYEKMQ (reference sequence). The DNA for the CDR3 is TGTGCCAGCAGCTTAGAGGGGGCCTCCTACGAGCAGTACTTC. Amino acids: CASSLEGASYEQYF.

The rearrangement links TRBV9 to TRBJ2-1; 7 bases are shared with TRBD2. With V trimmed by 3 bases and J by 2 bases, 11 bases remained unmatched. Per the germline V gene, CDR1 is SGDLS and CDR2 is YYNGEE. CDR3 size: 17 residues. The CDR3 here is CASSGLAASITYNEQFF. The DNA for the CDR3 is TGTGCCAGCAGCGGTCTAGCGGCCTCTATCACCTACAATGAGCAGTTCTTC.

This clone was seen once. CDR3 amino acids: CASSEAGLAGGYSYEQYF. In DNA form, the CDR3 reads TGTGCCAGCAGTGAAGCGGGACTAGCGGGAGGATACTCCTACGAGCAGTACTTC. The rearrangement uses TRBV2 and TRBJ2-7; TRBD2 matches at 15 bases. CDR3 length: 18 amino acids. Germline V CDR1 and CDR2: SNHLY, FYNNEI. V lost 0 bases and J lost 0; bases outside the gene matches: 3.

The chain is built from TRBV6-1 and TRBJ2-5; 16 nucleotides match TRBD2. The CDR3 is 17 residues long. V lost 4 bases to trimming and J lost 4 bases; unmatched junction nucleotides: 6. The germline V gene encodes CDR1 MNHNS and CDR2 SASEGT. The CDR3: CASSAGLAGGPGETQYF. In DNA, the CDR3 is TGTGCCAGCAGTGCGGGACTAGCGGGGGGGCCGGGAGAGACCCAGTACTTC.

This clone has more than one count but fewer than ten. This chain links TRBV6-1 with TRBJ2-2; 9 bases line up with TRBD2. Germline V lookup: CDR1 MNHNS, CDR2 SASEGT. V trimming: 2 bases; J trimming: 8 bases; junction bases outside the gene matches: 12. The CDR3 is made up of 17 amino acids. CDR3 loop: CASSEILAGFIGGELFF. CDR3 sequence (DNA): TGTGCCAGCAGTGAAATCCTAGCGGGATTTATAGGTGGGGAGCTGTTTTTT.

The chain combines TRBV5-1 with TRBJ2-2; TRBD1 matches 9 bases. Per the germline V gene, CDR1 is SGHRS and CDR2 is YFSETQ. The V segment lost 5 bases and the J segment 5 bases; nucleotides outside the gene matches: 10. CDR3 size: 16 residues. CDR3 amino acids: CASSGSRTGVTGELFF. The CDR3 bases are TGCGCCAGCAGTGGCTCCCGGACAGGGGTTACCGGGGAGCTGTTTTTT.

The chain has TRBV6-5 and TRBJ1-5; TRBD1 might be the D (5 bases). V was cut by 6 bases and J by 4 bases, with 16 bases left in between. The CDR3 loop spans 15 amino acids. The germline CDR1 and CDR2 sequences are MNHEY and SVGAGI. CDR3 sequence reads: CASRAGLTSNQPQHF. As DNA, the CDR3 is TGTGCCAGCAGGGCGGGACTGACCTCGAATCAGCCCCAGCATTTT.

The chain combines TRBV11-1 with TRBJ2-1; 9 bases match TRBD2. Germline CDR1 SGHAT, CDR2 FQDESV (reference sequence). With V trimmed by 5 bases and J by 7 bases, 12 bases remained unmatched. The CDR3 sequence is 16 residues long. In DNA form, the CDR3 reads TGTGCCAGCAGCCCAGACGGCGGGGGGGCTCAGAATGAGCAGTTCTTC. This encodes CASSPDGGGAQNEQFF. Full variable domain (remainder filled in from reference TRBV11-1 and TRBJ2-1): EAEVAQSPRYKITEKSQAVAFWCDPISGHATLYWYRQILGQGPELLVQFQDESVVDDSQLPKDRFSAERLKGVDSTLKIQPAELGDSAMYLCASSPDGGGAQNEQFFGPGTRLTVL.